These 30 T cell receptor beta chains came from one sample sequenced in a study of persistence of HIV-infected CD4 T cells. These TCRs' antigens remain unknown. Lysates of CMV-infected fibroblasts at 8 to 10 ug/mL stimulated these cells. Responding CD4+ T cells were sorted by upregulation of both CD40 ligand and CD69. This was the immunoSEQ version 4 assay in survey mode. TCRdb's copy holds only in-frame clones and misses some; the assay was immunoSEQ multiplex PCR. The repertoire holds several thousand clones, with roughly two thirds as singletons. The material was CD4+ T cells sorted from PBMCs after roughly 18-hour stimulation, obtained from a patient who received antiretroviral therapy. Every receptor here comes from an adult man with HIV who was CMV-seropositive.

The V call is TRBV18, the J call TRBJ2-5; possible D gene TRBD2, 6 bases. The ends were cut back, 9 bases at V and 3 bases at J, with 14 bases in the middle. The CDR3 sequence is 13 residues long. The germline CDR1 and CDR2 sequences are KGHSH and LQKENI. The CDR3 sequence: CASFRLDKETQYF. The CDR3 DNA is TGTGCCAGTTTTCGACTAGATAAAGAGACCCAGTACTTC.

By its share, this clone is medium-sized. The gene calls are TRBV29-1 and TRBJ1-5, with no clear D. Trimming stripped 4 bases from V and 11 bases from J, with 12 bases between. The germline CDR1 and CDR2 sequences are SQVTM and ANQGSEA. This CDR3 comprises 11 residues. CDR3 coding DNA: TGCAGCGTTGGGGAGCCCCAGTCCCAGCATTTT. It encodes CSVGEPQSQHF.

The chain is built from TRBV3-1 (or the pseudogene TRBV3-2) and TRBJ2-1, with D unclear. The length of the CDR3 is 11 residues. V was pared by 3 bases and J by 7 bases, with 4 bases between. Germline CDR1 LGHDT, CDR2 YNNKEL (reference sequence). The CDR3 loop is CASSHANEQFF. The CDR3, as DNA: TGTGCCAGCAGCCATGCAAATGAGCAGTTCTTC.

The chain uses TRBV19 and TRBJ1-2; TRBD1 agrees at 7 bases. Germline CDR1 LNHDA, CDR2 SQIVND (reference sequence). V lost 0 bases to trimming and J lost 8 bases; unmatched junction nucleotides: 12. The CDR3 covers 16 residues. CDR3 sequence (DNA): TGTGCCAGTAGTATAGACCTCCAGACAGGGCTCCAGGGCTACACCTTC. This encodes CASSIDLQTGLQGYTF.

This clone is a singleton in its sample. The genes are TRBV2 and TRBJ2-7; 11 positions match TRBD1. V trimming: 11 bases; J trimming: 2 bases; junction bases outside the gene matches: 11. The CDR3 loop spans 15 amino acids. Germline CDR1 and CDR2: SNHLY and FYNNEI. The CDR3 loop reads CAGDGPGQGAYEQYF. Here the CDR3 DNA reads TGTGCCGGTGATGGACCGGGACAGGGGGCCTACGAGCAGTACTTC.

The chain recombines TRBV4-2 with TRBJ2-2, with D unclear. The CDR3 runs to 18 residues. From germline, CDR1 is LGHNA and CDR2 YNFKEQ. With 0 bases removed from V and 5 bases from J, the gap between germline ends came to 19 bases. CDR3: CASSQERLGPLETGELFF. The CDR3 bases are TGTGCCAGCAGCCAAGAAAGGCTCGGGCCCTTGGAAACCGGGGAGCTGTTTTTT.

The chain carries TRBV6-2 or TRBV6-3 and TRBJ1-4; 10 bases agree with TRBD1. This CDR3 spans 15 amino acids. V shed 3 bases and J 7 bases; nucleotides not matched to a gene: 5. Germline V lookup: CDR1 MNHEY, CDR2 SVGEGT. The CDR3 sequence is CASSYGTGVGEKLFF. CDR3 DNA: TGTGCCAGCAGTTATGGGACAGGGGTCGGTGAAAAACTGTTTTTT.

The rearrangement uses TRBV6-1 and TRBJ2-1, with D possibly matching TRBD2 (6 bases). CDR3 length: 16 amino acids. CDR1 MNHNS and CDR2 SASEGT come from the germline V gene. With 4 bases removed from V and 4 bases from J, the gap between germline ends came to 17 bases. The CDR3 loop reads CASSVSSGGPYNEQFF. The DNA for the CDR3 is TGTGCCAGCAGTGTCTCCAGCGGAGGGCCGTACAATGAGCAGTTCTTC.

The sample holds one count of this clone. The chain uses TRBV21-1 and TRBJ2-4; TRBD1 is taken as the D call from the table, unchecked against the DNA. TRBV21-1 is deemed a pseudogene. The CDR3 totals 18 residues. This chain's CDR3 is CASSIRTPADGAKNIQYF. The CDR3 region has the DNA TGTGCCAGCAGCATTCGGACACCGGCGGATGGGGCCAAAAACATTCAGTACTTC.

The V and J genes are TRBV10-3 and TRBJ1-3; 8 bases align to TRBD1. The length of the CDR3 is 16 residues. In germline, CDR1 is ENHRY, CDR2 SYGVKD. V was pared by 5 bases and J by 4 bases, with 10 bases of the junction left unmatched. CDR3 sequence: CAISPFQGADGNTIYF. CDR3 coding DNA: TGTGCCATCAGTCCCTTCCAGGGGGCGGACGGAAACACCATATATTTT.

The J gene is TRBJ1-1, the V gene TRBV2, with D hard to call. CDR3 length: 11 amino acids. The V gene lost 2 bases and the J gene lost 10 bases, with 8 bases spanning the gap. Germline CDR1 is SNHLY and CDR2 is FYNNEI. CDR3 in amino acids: CASSERQVAFF. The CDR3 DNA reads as TGTGCCAGCAGTGAACGGCAGGTAGCTTTCTTT.

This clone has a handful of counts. CDR3 sequence reads: CASSGGKSAYNSPLHF. The CDR3 DNA reads TGTGCCAGCAGCGGAGGGAAGTCTGCCTATAATTCACCCCTCCACTTT. The gene calls are TRBV13 and TRBJ1-6; D gene unclear. The CDR3 has 16 amino acids. Trimming pared 5 bases from V and 2 bases from J, leaving 13 bases between. Germline CDR1 and CDR2: PRHDT and FYEKMQ (reference sequence).

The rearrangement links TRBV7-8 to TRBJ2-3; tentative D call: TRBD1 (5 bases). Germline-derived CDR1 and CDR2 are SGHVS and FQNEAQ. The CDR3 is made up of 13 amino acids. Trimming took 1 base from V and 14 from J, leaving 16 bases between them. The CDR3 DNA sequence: TGTGCCAGCAGCTTAGAAGTAACAGGCCGCCCGTATTTT. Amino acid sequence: CASSLEVTGRPYF.

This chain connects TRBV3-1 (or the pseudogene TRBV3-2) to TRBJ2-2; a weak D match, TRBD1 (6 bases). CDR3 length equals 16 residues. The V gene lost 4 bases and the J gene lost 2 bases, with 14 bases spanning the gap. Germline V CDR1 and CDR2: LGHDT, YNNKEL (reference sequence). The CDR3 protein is CASSRIQGYNTGELFF. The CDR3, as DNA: TGTGCCAGCAGCCGGATACAGGGATATAACACCGGGGAGCTGTTTTTT.

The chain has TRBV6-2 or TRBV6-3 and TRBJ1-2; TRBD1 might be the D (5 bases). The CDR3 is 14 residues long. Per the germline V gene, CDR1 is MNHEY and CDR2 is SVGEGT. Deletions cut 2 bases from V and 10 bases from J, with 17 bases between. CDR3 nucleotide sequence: TGTGCCAGCAGTTACAGTTGGCAGGGAGTCGACTACACCTTC. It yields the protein CASSYSWQGVDYTF.

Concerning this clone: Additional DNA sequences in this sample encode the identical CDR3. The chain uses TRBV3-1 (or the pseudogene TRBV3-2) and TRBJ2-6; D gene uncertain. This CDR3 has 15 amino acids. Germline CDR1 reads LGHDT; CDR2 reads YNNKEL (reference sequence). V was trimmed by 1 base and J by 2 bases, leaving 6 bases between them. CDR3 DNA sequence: TGTGCCAGCAGCCAAGCAGGTCCTGGGGCCAACGTCCTGACTTTC. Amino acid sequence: CASSQAGPGANVLTF.

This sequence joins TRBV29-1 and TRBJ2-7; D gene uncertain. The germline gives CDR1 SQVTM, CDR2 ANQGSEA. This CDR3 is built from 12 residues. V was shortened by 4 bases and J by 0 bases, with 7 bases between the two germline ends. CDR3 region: CSVGEDSYEQYF. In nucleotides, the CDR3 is TGCAGCGTTGGAGAGGACTCCTACGAGCAGTACTTC.

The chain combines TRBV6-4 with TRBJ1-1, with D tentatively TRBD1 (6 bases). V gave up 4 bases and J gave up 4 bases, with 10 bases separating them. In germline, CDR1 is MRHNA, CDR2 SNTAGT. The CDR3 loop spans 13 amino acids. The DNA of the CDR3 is TGTGCCAGCAGTGCGGGGGCCCGCACTGAAGCTTTCTTT. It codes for CASSAGARTEAFF.

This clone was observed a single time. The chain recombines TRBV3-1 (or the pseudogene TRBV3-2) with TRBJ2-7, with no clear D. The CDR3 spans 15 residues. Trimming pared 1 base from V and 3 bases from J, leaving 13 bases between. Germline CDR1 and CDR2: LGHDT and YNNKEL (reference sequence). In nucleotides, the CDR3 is TGTGCCAGCAGCCAAGTATCTCAAGCGCTCTACGAGCAGTACTTC. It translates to CASSQVSQALYEQYF.

The CDR3 DNA sequence: TGTGCCAGCTCACCAGCGGGACTAGCGGGCTCCTACAATGAGCAGTTCTTC. It codes for CASSPAGLAGSYNEQFF. The chain has TRBV18 and TRBJ2-1, with 12 bases fitting TRBD2. J lost 0 bases, V lost 2 bases, and 2 bases had no gene match. CDR3 size: 17 residues. Per germline, CDR1 KGHSH and CDR2 LQKENI.

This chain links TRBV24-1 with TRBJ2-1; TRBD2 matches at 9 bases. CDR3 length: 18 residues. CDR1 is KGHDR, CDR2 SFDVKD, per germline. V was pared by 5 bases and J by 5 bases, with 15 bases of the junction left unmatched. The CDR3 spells CATSAAGGAGGTNNEQFF. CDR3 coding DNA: TGTGCCACCAGTGCGGCAGGGGGTGCGGGAGGGACAAACAATGAGCAGTTCTTC.

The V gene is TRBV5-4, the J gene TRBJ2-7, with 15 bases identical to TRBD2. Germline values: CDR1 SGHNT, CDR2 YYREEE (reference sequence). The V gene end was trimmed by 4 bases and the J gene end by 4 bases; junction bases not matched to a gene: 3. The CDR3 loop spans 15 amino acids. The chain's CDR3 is CASSPGLAGGYEQYF. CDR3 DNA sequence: TGTGCCAGCAGCCCGGGACTAGCGGGAGGTTACGAGCAGTACTTC.

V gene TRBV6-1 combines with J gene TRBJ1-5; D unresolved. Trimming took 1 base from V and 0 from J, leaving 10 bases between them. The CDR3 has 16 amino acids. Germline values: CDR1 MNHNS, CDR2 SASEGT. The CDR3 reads CASSEGRPNSNQPQHF. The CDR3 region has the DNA TGTGCCAGCAGTGAAGGAAGACCTAATAGCAATCAGCCCCAGCATTTT.

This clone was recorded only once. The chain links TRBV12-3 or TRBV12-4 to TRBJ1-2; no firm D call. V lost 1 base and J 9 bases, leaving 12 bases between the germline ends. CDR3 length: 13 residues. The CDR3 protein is CASSLGPSPSYTF. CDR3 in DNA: TGTGCCAGCAGTTTAGGACCGAGTCCAAGCTACACCTTC.

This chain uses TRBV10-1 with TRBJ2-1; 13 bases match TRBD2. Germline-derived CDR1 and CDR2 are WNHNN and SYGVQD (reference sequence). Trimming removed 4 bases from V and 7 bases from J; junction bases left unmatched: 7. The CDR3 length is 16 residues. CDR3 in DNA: TGCGCCAGCAGTGTCCAAGGACTAGCGGGAGTGAATGAGCAGTTCTTC. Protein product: CASSVQGLAGVNEQFF.

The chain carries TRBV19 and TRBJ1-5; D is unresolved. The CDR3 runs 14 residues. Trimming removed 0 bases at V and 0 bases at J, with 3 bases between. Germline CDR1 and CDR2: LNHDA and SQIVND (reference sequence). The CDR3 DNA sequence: TGTGCCAGTAGTATAGATAATAGCAATCAGCCCCAGCATTTT. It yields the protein CASSIDNSNQPQHF.

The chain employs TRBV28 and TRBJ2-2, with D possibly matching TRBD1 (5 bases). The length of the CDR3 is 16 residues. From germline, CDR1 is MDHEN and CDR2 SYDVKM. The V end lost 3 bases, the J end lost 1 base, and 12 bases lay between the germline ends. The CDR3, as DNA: TGTGCCAGCAGTTTTATAGGGGTACTGAACACCGGGGAGCTGTTTTTT. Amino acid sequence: CASSFIGVLNTGELFF.

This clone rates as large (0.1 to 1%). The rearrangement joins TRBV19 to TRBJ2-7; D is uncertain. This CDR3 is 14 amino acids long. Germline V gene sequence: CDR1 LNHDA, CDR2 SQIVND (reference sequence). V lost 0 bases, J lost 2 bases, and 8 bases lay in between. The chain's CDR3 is CASSIDRQTYEQYF. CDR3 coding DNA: TGTGCCAGTAGTATAGATCGGCAGACCTACGAGCAGTACTTC.

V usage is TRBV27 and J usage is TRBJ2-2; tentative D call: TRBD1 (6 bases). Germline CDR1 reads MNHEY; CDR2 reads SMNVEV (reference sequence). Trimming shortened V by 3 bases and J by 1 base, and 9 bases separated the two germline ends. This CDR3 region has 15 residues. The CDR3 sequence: CASSFQTGNTGELFF. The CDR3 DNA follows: TGTGCCAGCAGTTTCCAGACAGGGAACACCGGGGAGCTGTTTTTT.

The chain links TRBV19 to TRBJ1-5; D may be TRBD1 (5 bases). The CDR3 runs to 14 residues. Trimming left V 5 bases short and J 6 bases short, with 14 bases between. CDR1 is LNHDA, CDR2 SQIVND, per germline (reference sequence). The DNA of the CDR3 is TGTGCCAGTAGTCTCAGGGAGGGCGGTCAGCCCCAGCATTTT. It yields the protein CASSLREGGQPQHF.